This T cell receptor beta chain was captured in a study of OX40 agonist ivuxolimab in advanced cancers. On the study more broadly: Checkpoint inhibitors had been given previously to around 38% of patients.

The CDR3 contains 12 residues. Trimming removed 4 bases at V and 7 bases at J, with 7 bases between. Germline V CDR1 and CDR2: SGHDN, FVKESK. Measured with immunoSEQ multiplex PCR; TCRdb has only the in-frame clones, and not every one. The table shows approximately 76,000 clones, with roughly nine tenths occurring only once. This receptor was identified in an adult with an advanced solid tumor such as melanoma, head and neck, liver or kidney cancer. The material sequenced was CD4+ or CD8+ T cells sorted from blood, taken in a trial of the OX40 agonist ivuxolimab. The V and J genes are TRBV14 and TRBJ2-2; D uncertain. CDR3 sequence: CASSPGHGELFF. The CDR3, as DNA: TGTGCCAGCAGCCCGGGCCACGGGGAGCTGTTTTTT.